This T cell receptor beta chain was profiled in a study of T cells in Graves' hyperthyroidism and ophthalmopathy (dated by TCRdb to between 2019 and 2020). Describing the broader study: Peripheral blood was collected at initial diagnosis, before any treatment. An independent validation cohort of under 20 hyperthyroidism patients and roughly 16 patients who later progressed to ophthalmopathy tested prospective prediction of ophthalmopathy. The 100 or so discovery patients were divided at random into training and test sets in a 7:3 ratio. In roughly six Graves' hyperthyroidism patients, the study also compared T-cell repertoires from thyroid tissue with T-cell repertoires from blood. According to the paper, TCR Vbeta CDR3 sequencing was carried out on around 140 peripheral blood samples, which came from fewer than 50 ophthalmopathy, under 85 hyperthyroidism and roughly 17 progressor patients. After blood sampling, hyperthyroidism patients were treated with methimazole at a starting dose of 30 mg daily, and ophthalmopathy patients were treated with high-dose intravenous methylprednisolone. To identify distinguishing TCR V-J signatures, a discovery cohort of around 100 patients was used, comprising some 43 with Graves' ophthalmopathy and some 57 with stable Graves' hyperthyroidism. Beyond this particular receptor, the publication reports: A 13 V-J signature model separated ophthalmopathy from stable hyperthyroidism, with 87.88% sensitivity and roughly 84% specificity in cross-validation and 80%/75% in testing. In validation, the model predicted progression to ophthalmopathy a median of 6.5 months before onset, with 65% to 71% sensitivity and more than 72% specificity. No statistical method was used to set the sample size in advance, and investigators knew the group allocation. Blood samples also contained most of the expanded thyroid clonotypes (frequency above 0.001), which suggests that blood repertoires may reflect thyroid immune responses.

Ophthalmopathy patients had moderately to severely active disease, with a Clinical Activity Score of 3 or more, a NOSPECS grade of 4 or more, and a disease duration of less than 3 months. The study excluded patients with uncontrolled infections, other autoimmune diseases, pregnancy or lactation. Clinical symptoms, serum thyroxine and TRAb, thyroid ultrasound, and orbital computed tomography formed the basis for the diagnoses. PBMCs were separated from roughly 10 ml of fresh peripheral blood using Ficoll-Paque density gradient centrifugation. Total RNA was extracted using Trizol reagent, and RNA quality was assessed on an Agilent 2100 Bioanalyzer. This clonotype was counted at least ten times. Its cognate antigen has yet to be identified. Base quality data are lacking; no much larger clone is found one base away. The TCR beta CDR3 regions were amplified from the RNA transcripts. The first round of RT-PCR for the TCR CDR3 was performed with the HTBI primer set and the Qiagen OneStep RT-PCR kit. A second multiplex PCR round built the libraries, followed by size selection and purification. Sequencing of the libraries was done on an Illumina HiSeq2000 using paired-end 100 bp reads. The original pipeline was this. SOAPnuke was used to process the raw data, removing reads that contained adapters or uncalled bases, had a mean Phred below 15, or lacked an exact match to the constant primer or identifier. High-quality paired reads were merged with COPE v1.2.5, and unique nucleotide sequences were defined as clonotypes. Clonotypes were aligned to IMGT TRBV, TRBD and TRBJ reference segments using MiTCR v1.1. The analysis included only V-J combinations with a frequency above 0.0001, which together covered approximately 99% of the repertoires. The TCS score was defined as F50 (clonal expansion) divided by E x V (chaos), with BLOSUM62-based TCRdist calculated between CDR3 peptides within each V-J. Welch's t-statistics and random forest reduced fewer than 550 V-J features to about 13, which were used in a naive Bayes classifier (R e1071). TCRdb reran the public reads through fastp at Q25 and MiXCR, keeping productive beta chains. One record per CDR3 amino acid sequence lists the most common genes and DNA. The V and J calls were determined by TCRdb, not by the authors. Recorded for this sample are about 370,000 distinct CDR3 sequences; roughly 15% of them occurred a single time. The top ten hold under 25% of the sample.

The sequence derives from a woman aged 55-69 years with Graves' ophthalmopathy. Sequenced: blood.

The encoded CDR3 is CASSILQGAGETQYF. At the DNA level, the sequence is TGTGCCAGCAGTATATTACAGGGGGCAGGGGAGACCCAGTACTTC. The sequence is built from TRBV2 and TRBJ2-5; TRBD1 fits 9 bases in the junction. The CDR3 measures 15 amino acids from cysteine to phenylalanine. The DNA shown is the 45-base CDR3, in frame from base 1. Clipping removes 5 bases from V and 5 bases from J, with 9 as the unmatched junction base count. The germline V gene gives CDR1 as SNHLY and CDR2 as FYNNEI.